This T cell receptor (beta chain) was observed in a study of metastatic and nonmetastatic thyroid tumors. Study as a whole: Comparison of repertoires was carried out across blood and tumor or nodule tissue from malignant and benign thyroid patients.

Authors' analysis steps: Using the CDR3 differences seen across clinicopathological groups, the authors built a distant-metastasis classifier for papillary thyroid cancer, which was meant to discriminate distant-metastatic patients. From the PCR reads, TCRdb re-called clones with MiXCR. The V and J calls and clone size are TCRdb's, not the authors'. The sample records 55,000 to 75,000 clones, roughly a sixth being singletons. All patients reached thyroid surgery having received no treatment beforehand. Points from the study as a whole: It was reportedly found that TCR beta diversity was significantly higher in malignant thyroid tumors than in benign nodules, a difference seen in both blood and tumor samples.

The CDR3 is 15 residues long. Germline-derived CDR1 and CDR2 are MNHNS and SASEGT. Trimming shortened V by 0 bases and J by 1 base, and 7 bases separated the two germline ends. Ten or more counts support this clone. The antigen is undetermined. The rearrangement links TRBV6-1 to TRBJ1-5; D call uncertain. The receptor's source is a female donor with papillary thyroid cancer or a benign thyroid nodule (not recorded which). Some clones in this sample may be carry-over from other donors' samples. Material for sequencing was blood. CDR3 coding DNA: TGTGCCAGCAGTGAAGCGCTGAGGAGCAATCAGCCCCAGCATTTT. Translated: CASSEALRSNQPQHF.